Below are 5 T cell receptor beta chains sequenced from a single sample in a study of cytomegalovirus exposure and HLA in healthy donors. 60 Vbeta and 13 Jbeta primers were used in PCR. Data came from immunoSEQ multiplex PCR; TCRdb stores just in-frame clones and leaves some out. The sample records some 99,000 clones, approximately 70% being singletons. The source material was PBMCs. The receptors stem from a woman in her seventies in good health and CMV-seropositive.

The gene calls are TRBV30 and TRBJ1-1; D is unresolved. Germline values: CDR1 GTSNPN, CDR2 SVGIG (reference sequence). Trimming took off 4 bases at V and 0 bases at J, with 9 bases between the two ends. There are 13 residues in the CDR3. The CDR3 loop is CAWTNTVNTEAFF. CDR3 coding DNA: TGTGCCTGGACCAACACCGTGAACACTGAAGCTTTCTTT.

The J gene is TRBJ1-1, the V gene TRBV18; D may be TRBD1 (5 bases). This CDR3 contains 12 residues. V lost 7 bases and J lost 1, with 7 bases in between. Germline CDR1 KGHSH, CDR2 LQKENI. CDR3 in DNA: TGTGCCAGCTTAAGGGGGAACACTGAAGCTTTCTTT. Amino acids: CASLRGNTEAFF.

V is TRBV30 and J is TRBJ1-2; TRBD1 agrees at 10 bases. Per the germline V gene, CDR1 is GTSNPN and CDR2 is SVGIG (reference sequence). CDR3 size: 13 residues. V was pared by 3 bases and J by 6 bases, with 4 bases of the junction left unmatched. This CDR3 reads CAWRDRGRDGYTF. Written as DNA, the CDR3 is TGTGCCTGGAGAGACAGGGGGCGCGATGGCTACACCTTC.

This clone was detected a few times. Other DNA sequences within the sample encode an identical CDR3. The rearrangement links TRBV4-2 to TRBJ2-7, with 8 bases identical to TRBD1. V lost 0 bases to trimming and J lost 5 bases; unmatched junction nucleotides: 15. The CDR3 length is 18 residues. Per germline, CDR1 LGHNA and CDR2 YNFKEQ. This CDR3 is CASSQERGAGGAVHEQYF. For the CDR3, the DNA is TGTGCCAGCAGCCAAGAGAGGGGAGCAGGGGGCGCAGTCCACGAGCAGTACTTC.

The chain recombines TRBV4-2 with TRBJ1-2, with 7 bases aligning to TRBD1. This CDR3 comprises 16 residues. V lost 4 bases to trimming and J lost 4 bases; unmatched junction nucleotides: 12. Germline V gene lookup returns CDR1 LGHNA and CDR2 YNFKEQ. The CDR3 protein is CASSREALGQSYGYTF. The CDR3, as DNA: TGTGCCAGCAGCCGAGAGGCGCTGGGACAGTCCTATGGCTACACCTTC.